The rows below give T cell receptor beta chains drawn from one sample of a study of graft-versus-host responses after intestinal transplantation. Measured with immunoSEQ multiplex PCR; TCRdb has only the in-frame clones, and not every one. This sample has over 75,000 clones, with 86% found just once. The material was PBMCs, obtained 255 days after intestinal transplant. These receptors were taken from a human patient who received an intestinal transplant, so some T cells may come from the graft donor. CDR3s include the opening cysteine and the closing phenylalanine or tryptophan. D genes are given only for firm matches. Only part of the rows carry a size: once, few, many, or a class if the clone is expanded.

V	size	J	D	DNA	CDR3
TRBV6-1	once	TRBJ1-5	-	TGTGCCAGCAGTGAGGGCGACAGAGTCAATCAGCCCCAGCATTTT	CASSEGDRVNQPQHF
TRBV9	-	TRBJ2-2	TRBD1	TGTGCCAGCAGGCGGACAGGGCTGAGCACCGGGGAGCTGTTTTTT	CASRRTGLSTGELFF
TRBV23-1	once	TRBJ1-2	-	TGCGCCGGGCGGAACTATGGCTACACCTTC	CAGRNYGYTF
TRBV28	-	TRBJ2-7	-	TGTGCCAGCAGTTTTGGCCAGGTCCATGACGAGCAGTACTTC	CASSFGQVHDEQYF
TRBV15	-	TRBJ2-3	-	TGTGCCACCAGCCCCGGTACGGGCACAGATACGCAGTATTTT	CATSPGTGTDTQYF
TRBV7-9	once	TRBJ1-2	-	TGTGCCAGCAGCTTAGTCCCCGGGAGCCCCGACTATGGCTACACCTTC	CASSLVPGSPDYGYTF
TRBV19	-	TRBJ1-4	-	TGTGCCAGCACTGGGGGGTCGACGAATGAAAAACTGTTTTTT	CASTGGSTNEKLFF
TRBV28	-	TRBJ1-2	-	TGTGCCAGCAGTTTGGACGCTAACTATGGCTACACCTTC	CASSLDANYGYTF
TRBV6-1	-	TRBJ1-2	-	TGTGCCAGCAGTGAAGGGCTTAACTATGGCTACACCTTC	CASSEGLNYGYTF
TRBV15	-	TRBJ2-7	TRBD1	TGTGCCACCAGCAGAGGTGAGACAGGGTCCGCGGAGCAGTACTTC	CATSRGETGSAEQYF
TRBV5-1	-	TRBJ2-5	-	TGCGCCAGCACCAACAGGGTGGAGCCCCAAGAGACCCAGTACTTC	CASTNRVEPQETQYF
TRBV28	-	TRBJ2-1	-	TGTGCCAGCCTCACAAGGGGTCTCGGGGCCTACAATGAGCAGTTCTTC	CASLTRGLGAYNEQFF
TRBV28	-	TRBJ2-5	TRBD2	TGTGCCAGCACCCTAGGTGGTAGCGGGGTCCAAGAGACCCAGTACTTC	CASTLGGSGVQETQYF
TRBV6-1	-	TRBJ1-2	-	TGTGCCAGCAGTCCCACTACACGGAACTATGGCTACACCTTC	CASSPTTRNYGYTF
TRBV6-5	-	TRBJ1-4	-	TGTGCCAGCCGGCCCGGGACACGGGGGGAAAAACTGTTTTTT	CASRPGTRGEKLFF
TRBV6-4	-	TRBJ2-2	-	TGTGCCAGCAGTGTGGCGGAACACACCGGGGAGCTGTTTTTT	CASSVAEHTGELFF
TRBV20-1	-	TRBJ2-3	-	TGCAGTGCAGCAGGGGAAGATACGCAGTATTTT	CSAAGEDTQYF
TRBV30	-	TRBJ2-5	-	TGTGCCTGGAGGATCGGAGAGACCCAGTACTTC	CAWRIGETQYF
TRBV6-6	-	TRBJ1-2	TRBD1	TGTGCCAGCAGTTACGGACAGGGCATGGGAGGCTACACCTTC	CASSYGQGMGGYTF
TRBV28	once	TRBJ2-5	-	TGTGCCAGCAGGCGGAGAGGCGGGGAGACCCAGTACTTC	CASRRRGGETQYF
TRBV15	-	TRBJ2-3	-	TGTGCCACCAGCACGAGCGGGCTGGGGGATACGCAGTATTTT	CATSTSGLGDTQYF
TRBV4-1	-	TRBJ1-4	-	TGCGCCAGCCCCGTTAGGGTCATTGAAAAACTGTTTTTT	CASPVRVIEKLFF
TRBV10-1	-	TRBJ1-2	TRBD1	TGCGCCAGCAGTGAGCGGACAGGGTTATATGGCTACACCTTC	CASSERTGLYGYTF
TRBV19	-	TRBJ2-5	TRBD1	TGTGCCAGTAGTTCACCGGGACAGGGGCAAGAGACCCAGTACTTC	CASSSPGQGQETQYF
TRBV27	-	TRBJ1-5	-	TGTGCCAGCAGCCCTACTTGGTATCAGCCCCAGCATTTT	CASSPTWYQPQHF
TRBV20-1	-	TRBJ1-2	-	TGCAGTGCTAGAATTTTCAGCTACACCTTC	CSARIFSYTF